This TCR beta chain was sequenced in a study of blood T cells in healthy people across ages. The overall study: For every two T cells, template switching captured about one barcoded beta molecule.

The CDR3 runs to 15 residues. Germline CDR1 SSHAT, CDR2 FNYEAQ (reference sequence). Per-sample PBMC isolation yielded at least 6 million cells. Concerning this clonotype: A junction boundary mismatches the germline segment, possibly from a read error.

Sample-barcoded 5' priming and a J-beta primer mix drove a second PCR of roughly 6 to 12 cycles. TCRdb re-analysed the 5' RACE reads in MiXCR, keeping a single row per CDR3 protein. The table lists approximately 900,000 distinct CDR3 sequences, 45% to 50% of them singletons. The chain combines TRBV7-7 with TRBJ2-3; perhaps TRBD1 as D (6 bases). Material for sequencing was blood. The receptor's source is a man younger than 40 in good health. CDR3: CASSHRDGRTDTQYF. In DNA, the CDR3 is TGTGCTAGCAGCCACAGGGACGGCCGCACAGATACGCAGTATTTT.